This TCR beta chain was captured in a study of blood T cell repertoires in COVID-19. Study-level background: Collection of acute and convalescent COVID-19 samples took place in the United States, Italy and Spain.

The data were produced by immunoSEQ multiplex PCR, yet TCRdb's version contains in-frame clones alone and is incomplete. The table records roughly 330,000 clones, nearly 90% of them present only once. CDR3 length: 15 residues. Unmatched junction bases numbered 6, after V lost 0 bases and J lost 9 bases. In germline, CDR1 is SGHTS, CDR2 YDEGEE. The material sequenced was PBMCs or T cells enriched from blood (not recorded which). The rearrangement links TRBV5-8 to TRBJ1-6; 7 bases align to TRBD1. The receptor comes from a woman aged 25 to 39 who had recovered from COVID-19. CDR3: CASSLGQGYRSPLHF. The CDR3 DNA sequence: TGTGCCAGCAGCTTGGGACAGGGTTACCGTTCACCCCTCCACTTT.